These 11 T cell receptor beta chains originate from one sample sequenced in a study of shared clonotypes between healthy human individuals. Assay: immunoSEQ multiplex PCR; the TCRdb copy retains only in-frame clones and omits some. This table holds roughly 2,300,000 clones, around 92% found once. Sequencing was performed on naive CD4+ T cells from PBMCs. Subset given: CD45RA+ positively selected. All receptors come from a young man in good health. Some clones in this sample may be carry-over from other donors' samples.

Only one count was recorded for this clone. This CDR3 is CASSEEAGGPFGEQFF. DNA of the CDR3: TGTGCCAGCAGTGAAGAAGCGGGAGGGCCTTTTGGTGAGCAGTTCTTC. V usage is TRBV2 and J usage is TRBJ2-1; 10 positions match TRBD2. CDR1 and CDR2 from the germline V gene are SNHLY and FYNNEI. The CDR3 contains 16 residues. J was trimmed by 9 bases and V by 1 base; bases with no gene match: 9.

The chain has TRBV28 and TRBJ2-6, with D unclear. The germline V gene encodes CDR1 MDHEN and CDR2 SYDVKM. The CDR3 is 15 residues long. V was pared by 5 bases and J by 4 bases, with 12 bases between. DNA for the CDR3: TGTGCCAGCAGTCCTCCCACTCTGGGGGCCAACGTCCTGACTTTC. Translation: CASSPPTLGANVLTF.

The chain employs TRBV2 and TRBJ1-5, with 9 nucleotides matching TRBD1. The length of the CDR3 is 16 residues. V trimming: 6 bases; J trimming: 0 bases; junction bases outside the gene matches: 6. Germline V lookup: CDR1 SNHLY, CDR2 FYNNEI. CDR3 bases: TGTGCCAGCAGCATTGGGACAGGGAATAGCAATCAGCCCCAGCATTTT. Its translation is CASSIGTGNSNQPQHF.

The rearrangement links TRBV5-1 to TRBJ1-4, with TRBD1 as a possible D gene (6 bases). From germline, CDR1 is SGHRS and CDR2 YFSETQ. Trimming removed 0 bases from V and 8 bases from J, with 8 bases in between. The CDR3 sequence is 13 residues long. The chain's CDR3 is CASSLVQGEKLFF. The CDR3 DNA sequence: TGCGCCAGCAGCTTGGTTCAGGGGGAAAAACTGTTTTTT.

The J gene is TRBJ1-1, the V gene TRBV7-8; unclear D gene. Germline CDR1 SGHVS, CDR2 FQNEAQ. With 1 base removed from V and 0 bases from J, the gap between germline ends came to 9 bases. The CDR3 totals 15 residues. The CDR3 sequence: CASSLEAGMNTEAFF. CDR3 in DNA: TGTGCCAGCAGCTTAGAGGCGGGGATGAACACTGAAGCTTTCTTT.

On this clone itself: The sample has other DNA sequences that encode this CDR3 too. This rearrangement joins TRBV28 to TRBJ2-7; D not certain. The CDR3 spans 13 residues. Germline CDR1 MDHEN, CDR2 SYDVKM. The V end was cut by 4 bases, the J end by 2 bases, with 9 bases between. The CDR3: CASSSPNPYEQYF. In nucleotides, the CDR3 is TGTGCCAGCAGTTCCCCCAACCCCTACGAGCAGTACTTC.

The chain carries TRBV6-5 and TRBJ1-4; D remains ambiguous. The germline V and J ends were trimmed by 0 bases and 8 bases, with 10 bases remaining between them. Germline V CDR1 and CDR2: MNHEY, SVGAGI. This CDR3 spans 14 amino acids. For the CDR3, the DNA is TGTGCCAGCAGTTACTCGTCCAGTCTCGAAAAACTGTTTTTT. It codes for CASSYSSSLEKLFF.

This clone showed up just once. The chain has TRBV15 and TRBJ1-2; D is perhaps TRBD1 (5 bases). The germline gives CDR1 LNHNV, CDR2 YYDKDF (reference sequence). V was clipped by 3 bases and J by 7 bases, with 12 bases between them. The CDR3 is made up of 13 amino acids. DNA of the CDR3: TGTGCCACCAGCAGGGACATTTTTGGTGGCTACACCTTC. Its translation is CATSRDIFGGYTF.

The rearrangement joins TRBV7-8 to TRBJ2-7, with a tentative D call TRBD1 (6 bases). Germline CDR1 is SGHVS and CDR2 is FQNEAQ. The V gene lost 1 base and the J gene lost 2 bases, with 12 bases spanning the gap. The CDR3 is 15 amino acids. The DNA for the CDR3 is TGTGCCAGCAGCTTAGAAGGGCAGGGGACCTACGAGCAGTACTTC. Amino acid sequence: CASSLEGQGTYEQYF.

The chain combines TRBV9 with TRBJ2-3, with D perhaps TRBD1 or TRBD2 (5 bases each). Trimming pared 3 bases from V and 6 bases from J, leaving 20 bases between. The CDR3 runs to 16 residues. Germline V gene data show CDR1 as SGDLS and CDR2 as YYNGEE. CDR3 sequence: CASSAPLGVGMDTQYF. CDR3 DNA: TGTGCCAGCAGCGCGCCTTTGGGGGTGGGCATGGATACGCAGTATTTT.

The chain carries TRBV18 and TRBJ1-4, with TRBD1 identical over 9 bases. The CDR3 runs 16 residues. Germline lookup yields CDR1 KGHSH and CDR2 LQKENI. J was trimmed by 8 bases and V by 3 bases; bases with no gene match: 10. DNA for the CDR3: TGTGCCAGCTCACCCCTAGCCGGGACAGGGCAGGAAAAACTGTTTTTT. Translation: CASSPLAGTGQEKLFF.